A single sample is the source of the 7 T cell receptor beta chains below, sequenced in a study of OX40 agonist ivuxolimab in advanced cancers. Libraries were prepared by immunoSEQ multiplex PCR; TCRdb keeps only in-frame clonotypes and omits some of them. The table lists about 100,000 clones, under 95% of them singletons. The sample consisted of CD4+ or CD8+ T cells sorted from blood, taken in a trial of the OX40 agonist ivuxolimab. These receptors came from an adult with an advanced solid tumor such as melanoma, head and neck, liver or kidney cancer.

The CDR3 loop is CASRTGAGETQYF. The CDR3 DNA follows: TGTGCCAGCAGGACGGGAGCGGGAGAGACCCAGTACTTC. The chain joins TRBV11-2 to TRBJ2-5; D might be TRBD2 (6 bases). This CDR3 has 13 amino acids. The germline V and J ends were trimmed by 6 bases and 4 bases, with 12 bases remaining between them. Germline V gene lookup returns CDR1 SGHAT and CDR2 FQNNGV.

As to this clone: At one end, the junction sequence differs from germline, possibly due to a read error. The J gene is TRBJ2-4, the V gene TRBV23-1; 10 bases are a match to TRBD2. TRBV23-1 is an ORF; its function is uncertain. CDR3 size: 15 residues. CDR3: CASSQSGRARNIQYF. CDR3 nucleotides: TGCGCCAGCAGTCAAAGCGGGAGGGCCAGAAACATTCAGTACTTC.

The CDR3 reads CASSITRATDTQYF. CDR3 nucleotides: TGTGCCAGTAGTATAACGCGGGCCACAGATACGCAGTATTTT. The chain has TRBV19 and TRBJ2-3; possibly TRBD2 for D (5 bases). Germline CDR1 is LNHDA and CDR2 is SQIVND (reference sequence). The CDR3 contains 14 residues. Trimming stripped 2 bases from V and 2 bases from J, with 8 bases between. Using reference TRBV19 and TRBJ2-3 for the parts outside the CDR3, the full variable domain is DGGITQSPKYLFRKEGQNVTLSCEQNLNHDAMYWYRQDPGQGLRLIYYSQIVNDFQKGDIAEGYSVSREKKESFPLTVTSAQKNPTAFYLCASSITRATDTQYFGPGTRLTVL.

V usage is TRBV2 and J usage is TRBJ2-7, with D uncertain. Germline assignment: CDR1 SNHLY and CDR2 FYNNEI. The CDR3 loop spans 12 amino acids. The V and J ends lost 6 bases and 4 bases respectively, with 10 bases between them. Written as DNA, the CDR3 is TGTGCCAGCAGCCCACTGGTGTACGAGCAGTACTTC. This sequence encodes CASSPLVYEQYF.

The rearrangement links TRBV14 to TRBJ1-2; D may be TRBD1 (5 bases). V gave up 4 bases and J gave up 4 bases, with 13 bases separating them. CDR3 length equals 14 residues. CDR1 and CDR2 from the germline V gene are SGHDN and FVKESK. The CDR3 bases are TGTGCCAGCAGCCCGGCAGGGAAGAGCTATGGCTACACCTTC. It codes for CASSPAGKSYGYTF.

V gene TRBV6-1 combines with J gene TRBJ2-1, with D possibly matching TRBD1 (6 bases). Germline lookup yields CDR1 MNHNS and CDR2 SASEGT. V was pared by 3 bases and J by 4 bases, with 13 bases between. The CDR3 runs to 15 residues. The CDR3 loop is CASSEGQVGYNEQFF. For the CDR3, the DNA is TGTGCCAGCAGTGAGGGACAAGTAGGTTACAATGAGCAGTTCTTC.

V usage is TRBV5-1 and J usage is TRBJ1-5; D perhaps matches TRBD1 (6 bases). Trimming cost V 0 bases and J 2 bases, with 12 bases left between them. The CDR3 spans 16 residues. Germline assignment: CDR1 SGHRS and CDR2 YFSETQ. Written as DNA, the CDR3 is TGCGCCAGCAGCTTGGGTGACAGGAGGGGCAATCAGCCCCAGCATTTT. Protein product: CASSLGDRRGNQPQHF.